The 28 T cell receptor beta chains given below trace back to one sample, sequenced in a study of response to subunit inactivated influenza vaccine. TCRdb processed the RT-PCR reads anew with MiXCR; each CDR3 protein has one entry. The top ten hold 10% to 15% of the sample, which has over 400,000 distinct CDR3 sequences, roughly 9.7% seen once. The starting material was PBMCs from blood, obtained more than 35 days after vaccination. The receptors were gathered from a man in his fifties who received an inactivated influenza vaccine.

The V gene is TRBV4-2, the J gene TRBJ2-2; TRBD1 agrees at 8 bases. The length of the CDR3 is 16 residues. The trim removed 5 bases at V and 1 base at J, leaving 6 bases unmatched. Germline V gene sequence: CDR1 LGHNA, CDR2 YNFKEQ. CDR3 coding DNA: TGTGCCAGCAGCTACGCCGGGACAGGGAACACCGGGGAGCTGTTTTTT. Its protein product is CASSYAGTGNTGELFF.

The V and J genes are TRBV18 and TRBJ1-6; no firm D call. V was pared by 3 bases and J by 4 bases, with 10 bases between. This CDR3 is built from 15 residues. Germline V gene sequence: CDR1 KGHSH, CDR2 LQKENI. Here the CDR3 DNA reads TGTGCCAGCTCACCGACCGACGGTTATAATTCACCCCTCCACTTT. Its protein is CASSPTDGYNSPLHF.

This clonotype has only a few counts. The rearrangement uses TRBV6-6 and TRBJ2-7; D ambiguous. With 2 bases removed from V and 6 bases from J, the gap between germline ends came to 11 bases. Per the germline V gene, CDR1 is MNHNY and CDR2 is SVGAGI (reference sequence). The CDR3 is made up of 13 amino acids. CDR3: CASSYQSGGEQYF. The DNA of the CDR3 is TGTGCCAGCAGTTACCAGTCGGGTGGCGAGCAGTACTTC.

This clonotype was found a few times. This chain connects TRBV25-1 to TRBJ1-1; D call uncertain. The CDR3 has 11 residues. The V end lost 3 bases, the J end lost 7 bases, and 6 bases lay between the germline ends. The V gene's germline CDR1 is MGHDK and CDR2 SYGVNS. CDR3 sequence reads: CASSESLEAFF. CDR3 nucleotides: TGTGCCAGCAGTGAGAGCCTTGAAGCTTTCTTT.

This clonotype was observed a handful of times. The chain couples TRBV3-1 to TRBJ2-5; perhaps TRBD1 as D (5 bases). Germline V lookup: CDR1 LGHDT, CDR2 YNNKEL (reference sequence). CDR3 length: 14 residues. Trimming pared 4 bases from V and 5 bases from J, leaving 14 bases between. In DNA form, the CDR3 reads TGTGCCAGCAGCCGAGATACAGGTCTGGAGACCCAGTACTTC. Its protein is CASSRDTGLETQYF.

In its sample, this clonotype was seen a few times. The J gene is TRBJ2-2, the V gene TRBV5-1; D is unclear. The CDR3 sequence is 16 residues long. Germline V gene data show CDR1 as SGHRS and CDR2 as YFSETQ. The ends were cut back, 4 bases at V and 0 bases at J, with 13 bases in the middle. The CDR3 here is CASSTNSRPNTGELFF. CDR3 DNA: TGCGCCAGCAGCACCAACTCAAGGCCGAACACCGGGGAGCTGTTTTTT.

This clonotype has at least ten counts. This chain connects TRBV5-6 to TRBJ1-2; D not certain. V lost 5 bases to trimming and J lost 0 bases, with 11 bases between them. Germline CDR1 is SGHDT and CDR2 is YYEEEE. This CDR3 comprises 14 residues. DNA for the CDR3: TGTGCCAGCAGTCTGAGGAGAGCTAACTATGGCTACACCTTC. Translating it yields CASSLRRANYGYTF.

Ten or more counts support this clonotype. The rearrangement joins TRBV20-1 to TRBJ1-1; D unclear. There are 12 residues in the CDR3. Germline V gene data show CDR1 as DFQATT and CDR2 as SNEGSKA (reference sequence). V lost 1 base and J 11 bases, leaving 14 bases between the germline ends. CDR3: CSARGPAPSAFF. CDR3 nucleotide sequence: TGCAGTGCTAGAGGTCCGGCGCCCTCGGCTTTCTTT.

On this clonotype: A read error may produce the germline difference seen at one junction end. DNA of the CDR3: TGTGCCAACAGCCGGACTAGCGGGGGGGCTAGTGAGCAGTTCTTC. It is translated as CANSRTSGGASEQFF. The genes are TRBV5-5 and TRBJ2-1; 15 nucleotides line up with TRBD2. Germline CDR1 is SGHKS and CDR2 is YYEKEE (reference sequence). This CDR3 is built from 15 residues.

This clonotype turned up a few times. The chain carries TRBV20-1 and TRBJ1-5, with unresolved D. CDR3 length: 13 amino acids. The germline V gene has CDR1 DFQATT and CDR2 SNEGSKA (reference sequence). V was clipped by 3 bases and J by 2 bases, with 8 bases between them. The CDR3 DNA reads as TGCAGTGCTAGTTCCGACGGCAATCAGCCCCAGCATTTT. Translation: CSASSDGNQPQHF.

This clonotype was recorded a few times. The gene calls are TRBV6-2 or TRBV6-3 and TRBJ2-7, with a possible D match to TRBD2 (6 bases). In germline, CDR1 is MNHEY, CDR2 SVGEGT. V shed 2 bases and J shed 4 bases, with 21 bases lying between them. The CDR3 sequence is 17 residues long. The CDR3 bases are TGTGCCAGCAGTTACGGGACTTTCGGGATTACTACATACGAGCAGTACTTC. It codes for CASSYGTFGITTYEQYF.

This chain links TRBV10-3 with TRBJ2-5; no firm D call. The CDR3 covers 14 residues. V was shortened by 0 bases and J by 1 base, with 6 bases between the two germline ends. The V gene's germline CDR1 is ENHRY and CDR2 SYGVKD. The CDR3 DNA sequence: TGTGCCATCAGTGAGTCATATCTCCAAGAGACCCAGTACTTC. Encoded protein: CAISESYLQETQYF.

In this sample, this clonotype turned up a few times. This chain uses TRBV5-5 with TRBJ2-3, with 8 bases lining up with TRBD1. The CDR3 length is 17 residues. Trimming took 4 bases from V and 4 from J; bases not matched to a gene: 14. Germline V gives CDR1 SGHKS, CDR2 YYEKEE (reference sequence). The CDR3 DNA reads as TGTGCCAGCAGCAAAGTCGGACAGGGCGTGAGCGCAGATACGCAGTATTTT. Its translation is CASSKVGQGVSADTQYF.

V usage is TRBV7-8 and J usage is TRBJ1-1; D gene ambiguous. The CDR3 runs to 12 residues. V shed 1 base and J shed 11 bases, with 11 bases lying between them. Germline lookup yields CDR1 SGHVS and CDR2 FQNEAQ. The CDR3 DNA sequence: TGTGCCAGCAGCTTAGGGAATAGGAGGGCTTTCTTT. Its protein is CASSLGNRRAFF.

This clonotype was seen repeatedly, ten times or more. The V call is TRBV20-1, the J call TRBJ2-7; TRBD1 aligns across 7 bases. Losses at the gene ends were 2 bases for V and 7 bases for J; bases not matched to a gene: 11. This CDR3 is built from 14 residues. Germline V lookup: CDR1 DFQATT, CDR2 SNEGSKA (reference sequence). CDR3 sequence (DNA): TGCAGTGCTAGACCCCGACAGGGATTGCGGGAGCAGTACTTC. As protein: CSARPRQGLREQYF.

This clonotype turned up a few times. The V and J genes are TRBV6-6 and TRBJ1-2, with 7 positions matching TRBD1. V shed 6 bases and J 7 bases; nucleotides not matched to a gene: 8. This CDR3 comprises 13 residues. Germline CDR1 MNHNY, CDR2 SVGAGI (reference sequence). CDR3 sequence: CASRTRDRGGYTF. CDR3 bases: TGTGCCAGCAGGACCCGGGACAGAGGTGGCTACACCTTC.

In this sample, this clonotype turned up many times. CDR3 sequence reads: CASSFGHLDYGYTF. In DNA, the CDR3 is TGTGCCAGCAGCTTTGGCCATTTAGACTATGGCTACACCTTC. J is TRBJ1-2 and V is TRBV7-2; no firm D call. V was clipped by 3 bases and J by 3 bases, with 11 bases between them. This CDR3 comprises 14 residues. Germline CDR1 is SGHTA and CDR2 is FQGNSA.

This clonotype was counted at least ten times. The chain recombines TRBV20-1 with TRBJ1-2; TRBD1 matches 9 bases. Trimming cost V 5 bases and J 4 bases; bases outside gene matches: 8. From germline, CDR1 is DFQATT and CDR2 SNEGSKA (reference sequence). The CDR3 spans 14 residues. The chain's CDR3 is CSAVNTGGSYGYTF. As DNA, the CDR3 is TGCAGTGCTGTAAACACAGGGGGCAGCTATGGCTACACCTTC.

This clonotype appeared a few times. This rearrangement joins TRBV4-3 to TRBJ2-1; 8 nucleotides match TRBD2. The CDR3 loop spans 16 amino acids. The germline gives CDR1 LGHNA, CDR2 YSLEER. Unmatched junction bases numbered 7, after V lost 4 bases and J lost 2 bases. The DNA of the CDR3 is TGCGCCAGCAGCCTCGCCACTAGCGGAACCTACAATGAGCAGTTCTTC. The encoded protein is CASSLATSGTYNEQFF.

The chain has TRBV5-1 and TRBJ1-1; weak D call: TRBD1 (6 bases). Germline V gives CDR1 SGHRS, CDR2 YFSETQ. This CDR3 contains 15 residues. Trimming removed 6 bases at V and 0 bases at J, with 15 bases between. The CDR3 spells CASMQTGFMNTEAFF. Here the CDR3 DNA reads TGCGCCAGCATGCAAACAGGGTTCATGAACACTGAAGCTTTCTTT. The full variable domain, rest sourced from reference TRBV5-1 and TRBJ1-1, is KAGVTQTPRYLIKTRGQQVTLSCSPISGHRSVSWYQQTPGQGLQFLFEYFSETQRNKGNFPGRFSGRQFSNSRSEMNVSTLELGDSALYLCASMQTGFMNTEAFFGQGTRLTVV.

The sample holds a few counts of this clonotype. The chain uses TRBV7-8 and TRBJ2-2; weak D call: TRBD1 (6 bases). Germline V gives CDR1 SGHVS, CDR2 FQNEAQ. Trimming left V 5 bases short and J 5 bases short, with 21 bases between. CDR3 length: 17 residues. The CDR3 nucleotides are TGTGCCAGCAGCGACCACCCTCAGGGGCGGAGGACCGGGGAGCTGTTTTTT. Its protein is CASSDHPQGRRTGELFF.

On this clonotype: A clone one base away is much larger, so this may be a read error. The chain uses TRBV12-3 or TRBV12-4 and TRBJ1-2; D may be TRBD1 (6 bases). The CDR3 has 14 residues. The CDR3 here is CASSFTGPGYGDTF. CDR3 DNA sequence: TGTGCCAGCAGTTTCACAGGGCCCGGCTATGGCGACACCTTC.

The chain links TRBV18 to TRBJ2-5; the D gene is possibly TRBD2 (5 bases). Trimming cost V 6 bases and J 2 bases, with 10 bases left between them. This CDR3 contains 13 residues. The germline V gene encodes CDR1 KGHSH and CDR2 LQKENI. CDR3 protein: CASSTGWQETQYF. CDR3 DNA: TGTGCCAGCTCCACGGGGTGGCAAGAGACCCAGTACTTC.

The genes are TRBV11-2 and TRBJ2-1; the D is unclear. The V and J ends lost 6 bases and 10 bases respectively, with 19 bases between them. The CDR3 spans 14 residues. In germline, CDR1 is SGHAT, CDR2 FQNNGV. The DNA for the CDR3 is TGTGCCAGCAGAGATTTAACAGCCCTCGAGGAGCAGTTCTTC. Its translation: CASRDLTALEEQFF.

The chain employs TRBV3-1 and TRBJ1-1; possible D gene TRBD1, 5 bases. The CDR3 totals 13 residues. The ends were cut back, 7 bases at V and 0 bases at J, with 9 bases in the middle. Germline V CDR1 and CDR2: LGHDT, YNNKEL (reference sequence). CDR3 sequence reads: CASKGQLNTEAFF. CDR3 DNA: TGTGCCAGCAAGGGGCAGCTGAACACTGAAGCTTTCTTT.

In its sample, this clonotype was seen a few times. V is TRBV7-9 and J is TRBJ2-5, with 10 bases that match TRBD1. The V gene's germline CDR1 is SEHNR and CDR2 FQNEAQ (reference sequence). The CDR3 covers 14 residues. V was pared by 6 bases and J by 7 bases, with 8 bases of the junction left unmatched. CDR3 sequence reads: CASRQDRGLGTQYF. CDR3 sequence (DNA): TGTGCCAGCAGACAGGACAGGGGGTTAGGGACCCAGTACTTC.

This clonotype was seen a few times. V and J are TRBV7-9 and TRBJ2-3; D perhaps matches TRBD2 (6 bases). Germline CDR1 and CDR2: SEHNR and FQNEAQ (reference sequence). With 5 bases removed from V and 2 bases from J, the gap between germline ends came to 14 bases. The CDR3 covers 15 residues. Here the CDR3 reads CASSRPAGSTDTQYF. CDR3 DNA sequence: TGTGCCAGCAGCCGCCCTGCGGGATCCACAGATACGCAGTATTTT.

This clonotype showed up many times. CDR3 region: CASSLGGLATNEQFF. The DNA for the CDR3 is TGTGCCAGCAGCTTAGGGGGACTAGCTACCAATGAGCAGTTCTTC. The chain is built from TRBV11-3 and TRBJ2-1, with 9 bases lining up with TRBD2. Trimming cost V 1 base and J 6 bases; bases outside gene matches: 4. The CDR3 has 15 residues. The V gene's germline CDR1 is SGHNT and CDR2 YENEEA.